Listed below are T cell receptor beta chains from one sample, sequenced in a study of blood T cell repertoires in COVID-19. Sequencing was performed with immunoSEQ multiplex PCR; in TCRdb, only in-frame clones are kept and a portion is missing. The sample has roughly 85,000 clones; about nine tenths are singletons. Input material: peripheral blood. These receptors were collected from a man in his forties or fifties with active or convalescent COVID-19. The CDR3 runs from the conserved cysteine through the conserved F or W. The D gene is left open where the match is weak. Clone size, where shown, is once, few, many, or a class for clones that have expanded.

CDR3 DNA: TGTGCCAGCAGCTTGGGACTTCCTAGCTCTGGAAACACCATATATTTT; CDR3 protein: CASSLGLPSSGNTIYF; D gene: -; V gene: TRBV5-5; J gene: TRBJ1-3; clone size: -
CDR3 DNA: TGCAGTGCTCTAACAGGGGTGGAAGCTTTCTTT; CDR3 protein: CSALTGVEAFF; D gene: TRBD1; V gene: TRBV20-1; J gene: TRBJ1-1; clone size: -
CDR3 DNA: TGTGCCAGCAGTTACCCGCCGGGCCAGGGGGCTCAGCCCCAGCATTTT; CDR3 protein: CASSYPPGQGAQPQHF; D gene: TRBD1; V gene: TRBV6-6; J gene: TRBJ1-5; clone size: -
CDR3 DNA: TGTGCCAGCAGGGAGGACAGGACAGGAAGGGAGCAGTACTTC; CDR3 protein: CASREDRTGREQYF; D gene: TRBD1; V gene: TRBV2; J gene: TRBJ2-7; clone size: -
CDR3 DNA: TGTGCCAGCAGCGTAGACGGGGATACGCAGTATTTT; CDR3 protein: CASSVDGDTQYF; D gene: -; V gene: TRBV9; J gene: TRBJ2-3; clone size: -
CDR3 DNA: TGTGCCATCAGTGAGACAGGGGCTCCTAATCAGCCCCAGCATTTT; CDR3 protein: CAISETGAPNQPQHF; D gene: TRBD1; V gene: TRBV10-3; J gene: TRBJ1-5; clone size: -
CDR3 DNA: TGTGCCAGCAGCTTAGGAGGGGGTGGCGGGGGTTCTAACACCGGGGAGCTGTTTTTT; CDR3 protein: CASSLGGGGGGSNTGELFF; D gene: -; V gene: TRBV11-3; J gene: TRBJ2-2; clone size: -
CDR3 DNA: TGCGCCAGCAGCCAGACAGGAGCGGAGACCCAGTACTTC; CDR3 protein: CASSQTGAETQYF; D gene: -; V gene: TRBV4-3; J gene: TRBJ2-5; clone size: -
CDR3 DNA: TGTGCTAGTGGTTTTGCGGGGGGGGTTGAGCAGTTCTTC; CDR3 protein: CASGFAGGVEQFF; D gene: TRBD2; V gene: TRBV12-5; J gene: TRBJ2-1; clone size: -
CDR3 DNA: TGTGCCAGCAGCTTCCGGGACACCGGCTACACCTTC; CDR3 protein: CASSFRDTGYTF; D gene: -; V gene: TRBV13; J gene: TRBJ1-2; clone size: once
CDR3 DNA: TGTGCCAGTACCGGAGGACAGGGGCCTCTTCTCAACTATGGCTACACCTTC; CDR3 protein: CASTGGQGPLLNYGYTF; D gene: TRBD1; V gene: TRBV19; J gene: TRBJ1-2; clone size: -
CDR3 DNA: TGTGCCAGCAGCTCGCGGAGGGGCGGGGGCCACGAGCAGTACTTC; CDR3 protein: CASSSRRGGGHEQYF; D gene: -; V gene: TRBV7-2; J gene: TRBJ2-7; clone size: once
CDR3 DNA: TGTGCCAGCAGTTACTCGGGAGGGAGAAAAAACACCATATATTTT; CDR3 protein: CASSYSGGRKNTIYF; D gene: -; V gene: TRBV6-5; J gene: TRBJ1-3; clone size: -
CDR3 DNA: TGTGCCAGCAGCCTATCAGCGGGCTACGAGCAGTACTTC; CDR3 protein: CASSLSAGYEQYF; D gene: -; V gene: TRBV6-5; J gene: TRBJ2-7; clone size: -
CDR3 DNA: TGTGCCAGCAGTGACCTCCGGGACAGGGGCACACACGAGCAGTACTTC; CDR3 protein: CASSDLRDRGTHEQYF; D gene: TRBD1; V gene: TRBV6-4; J gene: TRBJ2-7; clone size: -
CDR3 DNA: TGTGCCAGTAGTGGCGGACAGCGATCGTCGGGCTACACCTTC; CDR3 protein: CASSGGQRSSGYTF; D gene: -; V gene: TRBV19; J gene: TRBJ1-2; clone size: -
CDR3 DNA: TGTGCCAGCAGTGAAGGAGGGTGGGGCTCCTACGAGCAGTACTTC; CDR3 protein: CASSEGGWGSYEQYF; D gene: -; V gene: TRBV2; J gene: TRBJ2-7; clone size: -
CDR3 DNA: TGTGCCAGTAGTATCCTTGGGCTCCCAGGGCGCTCTGGGGCCAACGTCCTGACTTTC; CDR3 protein: CASSILGLPGRSGANVLTF; D gene: -; V gene: TRBV19; J gene: TRBJ2-6; clone size: -
CDR3 DNA: TGTGCCAGTAGAAATTTTACGGGAAAGCAGTACTTC; CDR3 protein: CASRNFTGKQYF; D gene: -; V gene: TRBV19; J gene: TRBJ2-7; clone size: -
CDR3 DNA: TGTGCCTGGAGTAAACAAACGGGACTCCGATTCTACGAGCAGTACTTC; CDR3 protein: CAWSKQTGLRFYEQYF; D gene: -; V gene: TRBV30; J gene: TRBJ2-7; clone size: -
CDR3 DNA: TGCGCCAGCAGCTTCACCGCCGGGACTACTAATGAGCAGTTCTTC; CDR3 protein: CASSFTAGTTNEQFF; D gene: TRBD2; V gene: TRBV5-1; J gene: TRBJ2-1; clone size: -
CDR3 DNA: TGTGCCAGCAGCAAAGGGCCGTTGCTAGCCAAAAACATTCAGTACTTC; CDR3 protein: CASSKGPLLAKNIQYF; D gene: -; V gene: TRBV14; J gene: TRBJ2-4; clone size: -
CDR3 DNA: TGTGCCATCAGTGAGGGGACAGGGGGCTCTGGGGCCAACGTCCTGACTTTC; CDR3 protein: CAISEGTGGSGANVLTF; D gene: TRBD1; V gene: TRBV10-3; J gene: TRBJ2-6; clone size: -
CDR3 DNA: TGTGCCAGCAGCCAGATTCATTTTGGGAGAACTGAAGCTTTCTTT; CDR3 protein: CASSQIHFGRTEAFF; D gene: -; V gene: TRBV14; J gene: TRBJ1-1; clone size: -
CDR3 DNA: TGTGCCAGCAGCTTATTAGGGACATCTGAAGCTTTCTTT; CDR3 protein: CASSLLGTSEAFF; D gene: -; V gene: TRBV7-9; J gene: TRBJ1-1; clone size: -
CDR3 DNA: TGTGCCAGCAGTGATTTGTCAGGGAGGCAGAACGAGCAGTACTTC; CDR3 protein: CASSDLSGRQNEQYF; D gene: -; V gene: TRBV2; J gene: TRBJ2-7; clone size: -
CDR3 DNA: TGCGCCAGCAGGGGTTCAACGGGGTGCATCCAGCCCCAGCATTTT; CDR3 protein: CASRGSTGCIQPQHF; D gene: -; V gene: TRBV10-1; J gene: TRBJ1-5; clone size: -
CDR3 DNA: TGCGCCAGCAGCTTGGCTAACGAGCAGTACTTC; CDR3 protein: CASSLANEQYF; D gene: -; V gene: TRBV5-1; J gene: TRBJ2-7; clone size: -
CDR3 DNA: TGTGCCAGCCTTATCCAGGGGGCAGGAGAGACCCAGTACTTC; CDR3 protein: CASLIQGAGETQYF; D gene: TRBD1; V gene: TRBV2; J gene: TRBJ2-5; clone size: -
CDR3 DNA: TGTGCCAGCAGCTTACTTTTTGGGGGCGCCTACAATGAGCAGTTCTTC; CDR3 protein: CASSLLFGGAYNEQFF; D gene: -; V gene: TRBV11-2; J gene: TRBJ2-1; clone size: -
CDR3 DNA: TGTGCCAGCAGCTTAGGGACAGGGGGGCCGAATGAAAAACTGTTTTTT; CDR3 protein: CASSLGTGGPNEKLFF; D gene: TRBD1; V gene: TRBV7-7; J gene: TRBJ1-4; clone size: -
CDR3 DNA: TGCAGCGTTGGTCAGGGCTCTGGAAACACCATATATTTT; CDR3 protein: CSVGQGSGNTIYF; D gene: -; V gene: TRBV29-1; J gene: TRBJ1-3; clone size: -
CDR3 DNA: TGTGCCAGCAGGAGAGGACAGAGCAATGAGCAGTTCTTC; CDR3 protein: CASRRGQSNEQFF; D gene: -; V gene: TRBV28; J gene: TRBJ2-1; clone size: -
CDR3 DNA: TGTGCCAGCAGCTTACCGACAGGGGCCGGAGCTTTCTTT; CDR3 protein: CASSLPTGAGAFF; D gene: TRBD1; V gene: TRBV7-2; J gene: TRBJ1-1; clone size: -
CDR3 DNA: TGCGCCAGCAGCTTGGGCCTAGCGGGCACAGATACGCAGTATTTT; CDR3 protein: CASSLGLAGTDTQYF; D gene: TRBD2; V gene: TRBV5-1; J gene: TRBJ2-3; clone size: -
CDR3 DNA: TGTGCCAGCAGTGAAATCTACAGGGGGGACCAAGAGACCCAGTACTTC; CDR3 protein: CASSEIYRGDQETQYF; D gene: TRBD1; V gene: TRBV6-1; J gene: TRBJ2-5; clone size: few
CDR3 DNA: TGTGCCACCAAACAGGATTCGAGGAACACTGAAGCTTTCTTT; CDR3 protein: CATKQDSRNTEAFF; D gene: -; V gene: TRBV2; J gene: TRBJ1-1; clone size: -
CDR3 DNA: TGCGCCAGCAGCCAAGTCAAGGGAGCGGGCACAGATACGCAGTATTTT; CDR3 protein: CASSQVKGAGTDTQYF; D gene: -; V gene: TRBV4-3; J gene: TRBJ2-3; clone size: -
CDR3 DNA: TGTGCCAGCAGTTTGACTAGCGGGGGGGGAAATGAGCAGTTCTTC; CDR3 protein: CASSLTSGGGNEQFF; D gene: TRBD2; V gene: TRBV6-5; J gene: TRBJ2-1; clone size: -
CDR3 DNA: TGTGCCACCAGCAATTTGCTAGCGCGAAGGGAAGAGACCCAGTACTTC; CDR3 protein: CATSNLLARREETQYF; D gene: -; V gene: TRBV15; J gene: TRBJ2-5; clone size: -
CDR3 DNA: TGTGCCAGCTCACTTTCCTTCACAGGGGCGAACACTGAAGCTTTCTTT; CDR3 protein: CASSLSFTGANTEAFF; D gene: TRBD1; V gene: TRBV18; J gene: TRBJ1-1; clone size: -
CDR3 DNA: TGTGCCAGCGGGGACAGGGGGCTGGGAGAGCAGTACTTC; CDR3 protein: CASGDRGLGEQYF; D gene: TRBD1; V gene: TRBV12-3/TRBV12-4; J gene: TRBJ2-7; clone size: -
CDR3 DNA: TGTGCCAGCAGCTTAGGGCCGGGAGAGACAGATACGCAGTATTTT; CDR3 protein: CASSLGPGETDTQYF; D gene: -; V gene: TRBV11-2; J gene: TRBJ2-3; clone size: -
CDR3 DNA: TGTGCCAGCAGTTTAATGGGGGCCCGGAATTCACCCCTCCACTTT; CDR3 protein: CASSLMGARNSPLHF; D gene: -; V gene: TRBV28; J gene: TRBJ1-6; clone size: -
CDR3 DNA: TGTGCCAGCAGCTTATCTTATGCTGGGACACTCCTTAATAATTCACCCCTCCACTTT; CDR3 protein: CASSLSYAGTLLNNSPLHF; D gene: -; V gene: TRBV5-6; J gene: TRBJ1-6; clone size: -
CDR3 DNA: TGTGCCAGCTCACCACCGGACAGCTTCTATGGCTACACCTTC; CDR3 protein: CASSPPDSFYGYTF; D gene: -; V gene: TRBV18; J gene: TRBJ1-2; clone size: -
CDR3 DNA: TGTGCCAGCAGCTTATGGACAGGTGCACATATTCCAGATACGCAGTATTTT; CDR3 protein: CASSLWTGAHIPDTQYF; D gene: TRBD1; V gene: TRBV7-9; J gene: TRBJ2-3; clone size: -
CDR3 DNA: TGTGCCAGCAGCCCCACCAGGGGGCTAGAGACCCAGTACTTC; CDR3 protein: CASSPTRGLETQYF; D gene: TRBD1; V gene: TRBV6-2/TRBV6-3; J gene: TRBJ2-5; clone size: -
CDR3 DNA: TGTGCCAGCAGTGAAGGGACTAGCGGGAGGACTGAGCAGTTCTTC; CDR3 protein: CASSEGTSGRTEQFF; D gene: TRBD2; V gene: TRBV6-4; J gene: TRBJ2-1; clone size: -
CDR3 DNA: TGTGCCACCAGTGATTCCGGGACAGTAACCGGGGAGCTGTTTTTT; CDR3 protein: CATSDSGTVTGELFF; D gene: TRBD1; V gene: TRBV24-1; J gene: TRBJ2-2; clone size: -
CDR3 DNA: TGTGCCAGCAGTTACGAGGACAGGGGCACAGATACGCAGTATTTT; CDR3 protein: CASSYEDRGTDTQYF; D gene: TRBD1; V gene: TRBV6-6; J gene: TRBJ2-3; clone size: -
CDR3 DNA: TGTGCCAGCAGCCGTCGAGATAGCGGGAGGGTCCGATACGAGCAGTACTTC; CDR3 protein: CASSRRDSGRVRYEQYF; D gene: TRBD2; V gene: TRBV6-2/TRBV6-3; J gene: TRBJ2-7; clone size: -
CDR3 DNA: TGTGCCAGTAGTCACAATTCCTACGAGCAGTACTTC; CDR3 protein: CASSHNSYEQYF; D gene: -; V gene: TRBV19; J gene: TRBJ2-7; clone size: -
CDR3 DNA: TGCAGTGCCCAGTACAGCTATGGCTACACCTTC; CDR3 protein: CSAQYSYGYTF; D gene: -; V gene: TRBV20-1; J gene: TRBJ1-2; clone size: -
CDR3 DNA: TGTGCCAGCAGCCCGACAGGTTTGGAGCACTCTGAAGCTTTCTTT; CDR3 protein: CASSPTGLEHSEAFF; D gene: -; V gene: TRBV6-5; J gene: TRBJ1-1; clone size: -
CDR3 DNA: TGTGCCAGCAGCCCGAGCTTGGCGGGACCCTACGAGCAGTACTTC; CDR3 protein: CASSPSLAGPYEQYF; D gene: -; V gene: TRBV7-9; J gene: TRBJ2-7; clone size: -
CDR3 DNA: TGTGCCAGCTCACCTGAGCGGGACATTCTAAACACTGAAGCTTTCTTT; CDR3 protein: CASSPERDILNTEAFF; D gene: -; V gene: TRBV18; J gene: TRBJ1-1; clone size: -
CDR3 DNA: TGTGCCAGCAGCGGGTCCTACGAGCAGTACTTC; CDR3 protein: CASSGSYEQYF; D gene: -; V gene: TRBV6-1; J gene: TRBJ2-7; clone size: once
CDR3 DNA: TGTGCCAGCAGCTTGGCTCGGACAGGGATGAACACTGAAGCTTTCTTT; CDR3 protein: CASSLARTGMNTEAFF; D gene: TRBD1; V gene: TRBV7-2; J gene: TRBJ1-1; clone size: -
CDR3 DNA: TGTGCCAGCAGTGGCAGACTAGCGGGGGGACAAGAGACCCAGTACTTC; CDR3 protein: CASSGRLAGGQETQYF; D gene: TRBD2; V gene: TRBV6-6; J gene: TRBJ2-5; clone size: -